This T cell receptor beta chain is from a study of cytomegalovirus exposure and HLA in healthy donors. Study conclusions and caveats: Several of the most significant clusters appeared linked to common viral pathogens, based on a later analysis.

The CDR3 is 16 residues long. J was trimmed by 6 bases and V by 3 bases; bases with no gene match: 12. Germline V gives CDR1 KGHSH, CDR2 LQKENI. In the case of this clone: Antigen: not known.

Primers for the PCR totalled 60 Vbeta and 13 Jbeta. Libraries were prepared by immunoSEQ multiplex PCR; TCRdb keeps only in-frame clonotypes and omits some of them. This sample's table has roughly 73,000 clones. The clonotype comes from a female donor in good health and CMV-seropositive. Material for sequencing was PBMCs. This chain uses TRBV18 with TRBJ1-2; 8 bases match TRBD1. The CDR3 DNA follows: TGTGCCAGCTCACCCCAAGGCTACAGGGGGAATAATGGCTACACCTTC. Translated: CASSPQGYRGNNGYTF.